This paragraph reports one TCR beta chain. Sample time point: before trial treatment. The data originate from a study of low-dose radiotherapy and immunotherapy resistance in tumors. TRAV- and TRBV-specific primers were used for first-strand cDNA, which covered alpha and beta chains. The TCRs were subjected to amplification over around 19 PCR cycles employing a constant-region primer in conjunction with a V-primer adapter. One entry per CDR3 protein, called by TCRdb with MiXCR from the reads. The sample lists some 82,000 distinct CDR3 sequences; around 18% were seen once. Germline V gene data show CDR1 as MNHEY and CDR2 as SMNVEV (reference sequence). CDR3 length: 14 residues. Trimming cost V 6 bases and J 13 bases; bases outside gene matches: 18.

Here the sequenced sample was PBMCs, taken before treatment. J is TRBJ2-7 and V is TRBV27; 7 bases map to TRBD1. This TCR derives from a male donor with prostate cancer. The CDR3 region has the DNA TGTGCCAGCAGCAACCACTTCCCCGACAGGGTAATCTACTTC. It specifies CASSNHFPDRVIYF.